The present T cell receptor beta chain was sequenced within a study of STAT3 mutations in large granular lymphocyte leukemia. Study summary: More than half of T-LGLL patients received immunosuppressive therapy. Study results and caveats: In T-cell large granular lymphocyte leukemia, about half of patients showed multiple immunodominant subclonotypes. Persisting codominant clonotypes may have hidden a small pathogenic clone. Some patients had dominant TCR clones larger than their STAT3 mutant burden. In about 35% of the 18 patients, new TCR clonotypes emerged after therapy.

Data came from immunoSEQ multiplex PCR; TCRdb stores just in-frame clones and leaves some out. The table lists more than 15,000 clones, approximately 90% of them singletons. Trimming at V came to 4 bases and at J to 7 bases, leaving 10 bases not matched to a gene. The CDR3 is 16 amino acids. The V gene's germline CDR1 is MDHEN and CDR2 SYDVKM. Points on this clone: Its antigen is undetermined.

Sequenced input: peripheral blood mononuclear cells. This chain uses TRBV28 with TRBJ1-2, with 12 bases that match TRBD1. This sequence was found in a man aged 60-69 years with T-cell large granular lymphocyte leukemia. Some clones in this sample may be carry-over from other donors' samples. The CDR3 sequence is CASSSRGDRGPGGYTF. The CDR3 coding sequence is TGTGCCAGCAGTTCCCGGGGGGACAGGGGGCCCGGTGGCTACACCTTC.